Sequencing of this T cell receptor (beta chain) was carried out in a study of blood T cells in healthy people across ages. Concerning this clonotype: Its antigen is not identified.

Study conclusions and caveats: Calculation of diversity from one million T cells yielded estimates considered to be underestimates.

For the second PCR, which ran for 7 to 11 cycles, a sample-barcoded 5' primer and a J-beta primer mix were used. In TCRdb, the 5' RACE reads were re-called with MiXCR into one record per CDR3 protein. Of roughly 800,000 distinct CDR3 sequences in the sample, roughly 25% are singletons; the top ten hold under 4.5%. V shed 6 bases, J shed 5 bases, and the junction held 17 bases outside the gene matches. The CDR3 totals 17 residues. These data were also reused for a study on T cells of mothers and their children. This second report adds: Each mother gave over 8.5 million TCR beta CDR3 reads; each child, roughly 3 million.

The rearrangement links TRBV12-3 or TRBV12-4 to TRBJ2-3, with 7 bases aligning to TRBD1. Sequences were obtained from blood. This TCR came from a boy younger than 18 in good health. This CDR3 reads CASSLLSLGGEGDTQYF. In DNA, the CDR3 is TGTGCCAGCAGCCTACTGAGTTTAGGGGGCGAGGGAGATACGCAGTATTTT.